A selection of T cell receptor beta chains follows, all from one sample in a study of PD-1 blockade in classical Hodgkin lymphoma. Some clones are missing from TCRdb's copy, which holds only in-frame ones; the method was immunoSEQ multiplex PCR. The repertoire holds 20,000 to 30,000 clones, with more than 60% as singletons. Sequenced here: peripheral blood mononuclear cells (PBMCs), sampled before the second cycle of nivolumab. These receptor sequences come from a human donor with classical Hodgkin lymphoma. Each CDR3 is given with its conserved first and last residue. D genes are given only for firm matches. Only part of the rows carry a size: once, few, many, or a class if the clone is expanded.

clone size | J gene | D gene | V gene | CDR3 protein | CDR3 DNA
NA | TRBJ2-1 | NA | TRBV4-2 | CASSPGTYYNEQFF | TGTGCCAGCAGCCCAGGGACTTACTACAATGAGCAGTTCTTC
NA | TRBJ1-4 | NA | TRBV28 | CASSLWRPGEKLFF | TGTGCCAGCAGTTTATGGCGGCCGGGGGAAAAACTGTTTTTT
medium-sized | TRBJ1-1 | NA | TRBV7-9 | CASSHRRPSENTEAFF | TGTGCCAGCAGCCACCGGCGACCATCTGAGAACACTGAAGCTTTCTTT
NA | TRBJ1-5 | TRBD1 | TRBV10-3 | CAIRGTEDQPQHF | TGTGCCATCAGGGGGACAGAAGATCAGCCCCAGCATTTT
NA | TRBJ1-1 | NA | TRBV4-1 | CASSQGIANTEAFF | TGCGCCAGCAGCCAAGGGATAGCGAACACTGAAGCTTTCTTT
once | TRBJ2-1 | NA | TRBV13 | CASSTGDGHEQFF | TGTGCCAGCAGCACAGGCGATGGGCATGAGCAGTTCTTC
NA | TRBJ1-1 | TRBD1 | TRBV28 | CASSLGTGGNTEAFF | TGTGCCAGCAGTTTAGGGACAGGGGGGAACACTGAAGCTTTCTTT
NA | TRBJ1-2 | NA | TRBV7-2 | CASSLRVTSLGSDYGYTF | TGTGCCAGCAGCTTAAGGGTGACCTCGTTGGGCAGTGACTATGGCTACACCTTC
NA | TRBJ2-3 | NA | TRBV5-1 | CASSGPPVDTQYF | TGCGCCAGCAGCGGGCCCCCCGTAGATACGCAGTATTTT
medium-sized | TRBJ1-1 | NA | TRBV7-9 | CASSSRTEAFF | TGTGCCAGCAGCTCCCGCACTGAAGCTTTCTTT
NA | TRBJ2-7 | TRBD2 | TRBV28 | CASSLLAGTYEQYF | TGTGCCAGCAGTTTACTAGCGGGCACCTACGAGCAGTACTTC
NA | TRBJ1-1 | TRBD1 | TRBV5-1 | CASSSGQGDPPTEAFF | TGCGCCAGCAGCTCGGGACAGGGTGATCCTCCGACCGAAGCTTTCTTT
NA | TRBJ2-7 | TRBD2 | TRBV9 | CASSVGLAGVAEQYF | TGTGCCAGCAGCGTAGGCCTAGCGGGAGTAGCCGAGCAGTACTTC
NA | TRBJ1-5 | NA | TRBV11-3 | CASSLNPPRGDQPQHF | TGTGCCAGCAGCTTAAATCCCCCCAGGGGTGATCAGCCCCAGCATTTT
few | TRBJ1-5 | NA | TRBV19 | CASSIVGTLNQPQHF | TGTGCCAGTAGTATAGTGGGGACGCTCAATCAGCCCCAGCATTTT
NA | TRBJ1-1 | TRBD1 | TRBV4-1 | CASSQRRGQGASEAFF | TGCGCCAGCAGCCAAAGGCGCGGCCAGGGGGCGAGTGAAGCTTTCTTT
NA | TRBJ2-5 | NA | TRBV28 | CASSPTGFQETQYF | TGTGCCAGCAGTCCCACCGGATTCCAAGAGACCCAGTACTTC
NA | TRBJ1-4 | NA | TRBV29-1 | CSSLGREEKLFF | TGCAGCTCCTTGGGGCGGGAGGAAAAACTGTTTTTT
NA | TRBJ2-5 | NA | TRBV6-5 | CASSYSPSGPGAQYF | TGTGCCAGCAGTTACTCGCCTAGCGGCCCAGGGGCCCAGTACTTC
once | TRBJ2-7 | TRBD2 | TRBV11-3 | CASSLDPREDDSYEQYF | TGTGCCAGCAGCTTAGATCCGCGGGAGGATGACTCCTACGAGCAGTACTTC